The 20 T cell receptor beta chains below all came from one sample that was sequenced in a study of a mutant IDH1 vaccine in newly diagnosed glioma. Noted time point: baseline, week 1 (first vaccination visit). Indicated treatment: pre-vaccination baseline after standard-of-care therapy. Assay used: immunoSEQ multiplex PCR; TCRdb lists only in-frame clones, some missing. The data hold tens of thousands of clones, with roughly 89% observed a single time. The specimen was PBMCs, collected from a glioma patient treated with radiotherapy, temozolomide or both. The receptors were sampled from a man aged 35-49 years with glioma.

This chain connects TRBV2 to TRBJ2-2, with TRBD2 matching over 11 bases. Germline loops: CDR1 SNHLY, CDR2 FYNNEI. The CDR3 totals 16 residues. V shed 6 bases and J 1 base; nucleotides not matched to a gene: 4. CDR3 bases: TGTGCCAGCAGCGGGCTAGCGGGGGGGAACACCGGGGAGCTGTTTTTT. Protein sequence: CASSGLAGGNTGELFF.

V gene TRBV4-2 combines with J gene TRBJ2-7, with 16 bases aligning to TRBD2. V was clipped by 4 bases and J by 1 base; unmatched bases: 1. The CDR3 runs 16 residues. Germline V CDR1 and CDR2: LGHNA, YNFKEQ. CDR3 bases: TGTGCCAGCAGCCGGGGACTAGCGGGAGGGTCCTACGAGCAGTACTTC. This sequence encodes CASSRGLAGGSYEQYF.

This clone is a singleton in its sample. The sample carries other DNA sequences with the same CDR3. This rearrangement joins TRBV18 to TRBJ2-3; D call uncertain. The V end lost 6 bases, the J end lost 0 bases, and 7 bases lay between the germline ends. The CDR3 has 13 residues. Germline CDR1 KGHSH, CDR2 LQKENI. CDR3 protein: CASSPPSTDTQYF. CDR3 nucleotide sequence: TGTGCCAGCTCTCCTCCGAGCACAGATACGCAGTATTTT. The full variable domain, rest sourced from reference TRBV18 and TRBJ2-3, is NAGVMQNPRHLVRRRGQEARLRCSPMKGHSHVYWYRQLPEEGLKFMVYLQKENIIDESGMPKERFSAEFPKEGPSILRIQQVVRGDSAAYFCASSPPSTDTQYFGPGTRLTVL.

J is TRBJ1-5 and V is TRBV19; TRBD1 agrees at 7 bases. Germline loops: CDR1 LNHDA, CDR2 SQIVND (reference sequence). V lost 10 bases to trimming and J lost 6 bases; unmatched junction nucleotides: 9. The CDR3 extends over 13 amino acids. The CDR3: CATSDRVVQPQHF. The CDR3 nucleotides are TGTGCCACCTCCGACAGGGTGGTTCAGCCCCAGCATTTT.

The genes are TRBV29-1 and TRBJ2-1, with 7 bases identical to TRBD2. The ends lost 8 bases at V and 7 bases at J; junction bases unmatched: 14. Looked up from germline, CDR1 is SQVTM and CDR2 is ANQGSEA. The CDR3 is 14 amino acids. The CDR3 loop reads CSTLHGRDINEQFF. CDR3 nucleotides: TGCAGCACCTTGCATGGGAGGGATATAAATGAGCAGTTCTTC.

J is TRBJ1-5 and V is TRBV6-5; D unclear. Trimming cost V 8 bases and J 3 bases, with 11 bases left between them. Germline V lookup: CDR1 MNHEY, CDR2 SVGAGI. CDR3 length: 13 residues. CDR3 bases: TGTGCCAGCGGCGGGAGAGACAATCAGCCCCAGCATTTT. This codes for CASGGRDNQPQHF.

The chain uses TRBV6-6 and TRBJ1-5, with TRBD1 matching 7 bases. Germline assignment: CDR1 MNHNY and CDR2 SVGAGI (reference sequence). V shed 6 bases, J shed 5 bases, and the junction held 10 bases outside the gene matches. The CDR3 runs 15 residues. CDR3 residues: CASSTGQRDHQPQHF. The CDR3 DNA is TGTGCCAGCAGCACGGGACAGCGGGATCATCAGCCCCAGCATTTT.

Regarding this clone: The junction departs from the called germline gene at one end, perhaps through a read error. The chain joins TRBV27 to TRBJ1-2, with 7 bases identical to TRBD1. The CDR3 has 13 residues. Germline V gene sequence: CDR1 MNHEY, CDR2 SMNVEV (reference sequence). In DNA form, the CDR3 reads TGTGCCAGCAGCCCCAACAGGGGATTGGTTCAATTCTTC. Amino acids: CASSPNRGLVQFF.

This rearrangement joins TRBV5-4 to TRBJ1-1; D is possibly TRBD1 (6 bases). The CDR3 consists of 14 residues. Germline CDR1 is SGHNT and CDR2 is YYREEE (reference sequence). V was cut by 4 bases and J by 1 base, with 11 bases left in between. CDR3 DNA: TGTGCCAGCAGCGCAGGGGTTGGGAACACTGAAGCTTTCTTT. Residues: CASSAGVGNTEAFF.

J is TRBJ1-5 and V is TRBV9; TRBD1 is a possible D gene (5 bases). The CDR3 covers 14 residues. Germline CDR1 SGDLS, CDR2 YYNGEE. V dropped 0 bases and J dropped 3 bases, with 7 bases sitting between them. The CDR3 bases are TGTGCCAGCAGCGTAGGAGGGGCCAATCAGCCCCAGCATTTT. Translating gives CASSVGGANQPQHF.

The chain carries TRBV7-6 and TRBJ2-7; 7 bases are shared with TRBD2. V gave up 5 bases and J gave up 6 bases; unmatched junction bases: 13. Germline loops: CDR1 SGHVS, CDR2 FNYEAQ. This CDR3 is built from 15 residues. Here the CDR3 reads CASSPSGGRSGEQYF. The CDR3 region has the DNA TGTGCCAGCAGCCCCTCCGGGGGGAGGAGTGGCGAGCAGTACTTC.

This rearrangement joins TRBV7-8 to TRBJ2-1, with D unclear. Germline-derived CDR1 and CDR2 are SGHVS and FQNEAQ. The CDR3 is 11 amino acids. The germline V and J ends were trimmed by 2 bases and 8 bases, with 4 bases remaining between them. Here the CDR3 DNA reads TGTGCCAGCAGCTTAACACATGAGCAGTTCTTC. This gives the protein CASSLTHEQFF.

The J gene is TRBJ1-5, the V gene TRBV7-8; D unclear. CDR1 and CDR2 from the germline V gene are SGHVS and FQNEAQ. Trimming removed 6 bases from V and 0 bases from J, with 15 bases in between. This CDR3 has 16 amino acids. CDR3 nucleotide sequence: TGTGCCAGCAGTCCTGGACTCACCAATAGCAATCAGCCCCAGCATTTT. It specifies CASSPGLTNSNQPQHF.

The rearrangement links TRBV19 to TRBJ1-5, with TRBD1 matching 8 bases. The CDR3 is made up of 15 amino acids. The V and J ends lost 10 bases and 0 bases, in that order; junction bases with no gene match: 8. Germline CDR1 LNHDA, CDR2 SQIVND (reference sequence). CDR3 in DNA: TGTGCCACACGGACAGGGCTTCTTAGCAATCAGCCCCAGCATTTT. It specifies CATRTGLLSNQPQHF. Supplemented by reference TRBV19 and TRBJ1-5, the full variable domain reads DGGITQSPKYLFRKEGQNVTLSCEQNLNHDAMYWYRQDPGQGLRLIYYSQIVNDFQKGDIAEGYSVSREKKESFPLTVTSAQKNPTAFYLCATRTGLLSNQPQHFGDGTRLSIL.

The chain uses TRBV7-2 and TRBJ2-3, with 8 bases matching TRBD2. Germline trimming cut 2 bases from V and 2 bases from J; bases unmatched to any gene: 3. The germline CDR1 and CDR2 sequences are SGHTA and FQGNSA. The CDR3 has 15 amino acids. CDR3 bases: TGTGCCAGCAGCTTAACGGGAGGGCCCACAGATACGCAGTATTTT. It is translated as CASSLTGGPTDTQYF.

V usage is TRBV5-4 and J usage is TRBJ2-6; the match to TRBD1 covers 9 bases. Losses at the gene ends were 5 bases for V and 0 bases for J; bases not matched to a gene: 12. CDR1 and CDR2 from the germline V gene are SGHNT and YYREEE (reference sequence). This CDR3 has 19 residues. In DNA, the CDR3 is TGTGCCAGCAGTCGTGCCCCGGGACAGGGTAGCTCTGGGGCCAACGTCCTGACTTTC. Residues: CASSRAPGQGSSGANVLTF.

The chain is built from TRBV23-1 and TRBJ2-1, with TRBD2 identical over 7 bases. TRBV23-1 is labeled an ORF, and its function is uncertain. The trim removed 0 bases at V and 8 bases at J, leaving 7 bases unmatched. This CDR3 comprises 15 residues. The CDR3 nucleotides read TGCGCCAGCAGTCAATCGGGAGGGTTATACGATGAGCAGTTCTTC. Protein product: CASSQSGGLYDEQFF.

This sequence joins TRBV7-9 and TRBJ2-3; D is ambiguous. Germline-derived CDR1 and CDR2 are SEHNR and FQNEAQ (reference sequence). This CDR3 contains 12 residues. V lost 4 bases and J lost 5, with 7 bases in between. CDR3 loop: CASSSPGDTQYF. The CDR3 coding sequence is TGTGCCAGCAGCTCCCCCGGAGATACGCAGTATTTT.

This clone has a handful of counts. V is TRBV28 and J is TRBJ1-5; D uncertain. V lost 2 bases, J lost 2 bases, and 13 bases lay in between. The CDR3 has 16 amino acids. Germline lookup yields CDR1 MDHEN and CDR2 SYDVKM. In DNA, the CDR3 is TGTGCCAGCAGTTTAGTCGACCTTAGGGGCAATCAGCCCCAGCATTTT. The encoded protein is CASSLVDLRGNQPQHF.

V usage is TRBV7-9 and J usage is TRBJ2-7; 12 bases align to TRBD2. After removal of 1 base from V and 3 bases from J, the junction contained 4 bases not matched to a gene. The length of the CDR3 is 16 residues. The germline CDR1 and CDR2 sequences are SEHNR and FQNEAQ (reference sequence). Written as DNA, the CDR3 is TGTGCCAGCAGCTTAGGGTCGACTAGCGGGAGCTACGAGCAGTACTTC. Its protein is CASSLGSTSGSYEQYF.